Reported below is one TCR beta chain. Its antigen is as yet unknown. The authors sequenced unsorted PBMC DNA on ten immunoSEQ deep assay plates. TCRdb keeps only in-frame clones here, not all; method: immunoSEQ multiplex PCR. The sample holds about 470,000 clones, roughly 80% seen once. The sample originates from a study of shared clonotypes between healthy human individuals. Study conclusions and caveats: Having only a few donors restricted how much genetic and exposure-history diversity was captured. Only blood was sampled; tissue repertoires likely differ.

The CDR3 consists of 17 residues. Losses at the gene ends were 5 bases for V and 2 bases for J; bases not matched to a gene: 10. Germline-derived CDR1 and CDR2 are SEHNR and FQNEAQ (reference sequence). This TCR derives from a middle-aged woman in good health. Some clones in this sample may be carry-over from other donors' samples. The chain couples TRBV7-9 to TRBJ2-1; 9 bases map to TRBD1. The source material was PBMCs. The CDR3 loop is CASSMTGTGLPYNEQFF. The CDR3 DNA reads TGTGCCAGCAGCATGACCGGGACAGGGCTGCCCTACAATGAGCAGTTCTTC.